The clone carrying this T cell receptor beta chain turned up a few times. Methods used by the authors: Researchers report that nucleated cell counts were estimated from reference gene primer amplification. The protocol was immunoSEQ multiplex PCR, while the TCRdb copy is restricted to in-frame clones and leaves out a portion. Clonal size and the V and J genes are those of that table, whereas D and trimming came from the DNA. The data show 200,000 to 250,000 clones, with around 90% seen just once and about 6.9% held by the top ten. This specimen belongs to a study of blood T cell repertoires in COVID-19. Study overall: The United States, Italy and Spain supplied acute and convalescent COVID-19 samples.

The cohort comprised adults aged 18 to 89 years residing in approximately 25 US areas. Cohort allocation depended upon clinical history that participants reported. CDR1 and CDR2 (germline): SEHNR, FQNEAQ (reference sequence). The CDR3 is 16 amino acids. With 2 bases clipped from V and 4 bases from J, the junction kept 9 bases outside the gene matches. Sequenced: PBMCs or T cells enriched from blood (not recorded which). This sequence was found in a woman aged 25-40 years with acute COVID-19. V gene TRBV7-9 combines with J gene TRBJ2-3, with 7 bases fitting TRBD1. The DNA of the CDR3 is TGTGCCAGCAGCTTAAAGATAGGGACAGCTTCAGATACGCAGTATTTT. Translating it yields CASSLKIGTASDTQYF.